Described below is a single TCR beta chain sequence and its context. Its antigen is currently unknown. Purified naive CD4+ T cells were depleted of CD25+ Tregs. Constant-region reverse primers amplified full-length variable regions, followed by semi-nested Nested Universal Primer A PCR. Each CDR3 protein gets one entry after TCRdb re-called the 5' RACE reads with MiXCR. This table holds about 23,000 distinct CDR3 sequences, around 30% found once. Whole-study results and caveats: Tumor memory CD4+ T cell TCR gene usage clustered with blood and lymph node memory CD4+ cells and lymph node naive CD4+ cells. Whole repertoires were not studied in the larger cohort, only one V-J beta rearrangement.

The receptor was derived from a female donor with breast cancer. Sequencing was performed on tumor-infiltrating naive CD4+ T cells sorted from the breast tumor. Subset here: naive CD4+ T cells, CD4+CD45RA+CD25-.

DNA of the CDR3: TGTGCCAGTAGTAACGTACCCACTCAGCCCCAGCATTTT. Amino acids: CASSNVPTQPQHF. This rearrangement joins TRBV19 to TRBJ1-5; D call uncertain. V shed 4 bases and J shed 6 bases, with 10 bases lying between them. Germline-derived CDR1 and CDR2 are LNHDA and SQIVND (reference sequence). The CDR3 contains 13 residues.